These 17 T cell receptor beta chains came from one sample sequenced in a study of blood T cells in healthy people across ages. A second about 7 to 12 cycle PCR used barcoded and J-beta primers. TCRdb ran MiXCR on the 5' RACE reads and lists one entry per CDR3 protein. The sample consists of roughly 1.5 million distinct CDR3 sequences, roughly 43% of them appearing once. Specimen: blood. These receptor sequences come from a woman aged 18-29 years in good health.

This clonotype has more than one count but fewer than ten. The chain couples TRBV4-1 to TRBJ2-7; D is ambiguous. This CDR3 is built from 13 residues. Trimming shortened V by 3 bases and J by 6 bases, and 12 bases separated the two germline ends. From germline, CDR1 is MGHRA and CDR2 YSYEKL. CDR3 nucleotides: TGCGCCAGCAGCCACGGTTTGGAGTCCGAGCAGTACTTC. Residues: CASSHGLESEQYF.

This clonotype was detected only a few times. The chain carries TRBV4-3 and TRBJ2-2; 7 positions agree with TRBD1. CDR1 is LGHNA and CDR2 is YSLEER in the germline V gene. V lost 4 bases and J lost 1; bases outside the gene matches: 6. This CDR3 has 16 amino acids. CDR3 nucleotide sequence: TGCGCCAGCAGCCCCCGACAGGGTATGAACACCGGGGAGCTGTTTTTT. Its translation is CASSPRQGMNTGELFF.

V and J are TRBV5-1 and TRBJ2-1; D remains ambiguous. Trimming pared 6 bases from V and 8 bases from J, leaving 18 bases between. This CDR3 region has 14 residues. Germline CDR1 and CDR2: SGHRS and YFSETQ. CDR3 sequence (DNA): TGCGCCAGCAACGATGGGAACATAGCCGATGAGCAGTTCTTC. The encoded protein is CASNDGNIADEQFF.

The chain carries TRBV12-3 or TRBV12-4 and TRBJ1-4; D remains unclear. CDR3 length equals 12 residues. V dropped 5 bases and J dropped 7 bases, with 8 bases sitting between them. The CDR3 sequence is CASSRSSEKLFF. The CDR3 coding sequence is TGTGCCAGCAGTAGGTCGAGTGAAAAACTGTTTTTT.

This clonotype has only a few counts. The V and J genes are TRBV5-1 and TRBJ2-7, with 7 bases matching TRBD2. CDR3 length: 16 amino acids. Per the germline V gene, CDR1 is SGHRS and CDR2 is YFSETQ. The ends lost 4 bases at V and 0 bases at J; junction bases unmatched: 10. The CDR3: CASSILQGGYSYEQYF. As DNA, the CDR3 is TGCGCCAGCAGCATTCTCCAGGGAGGGTACTCCTACGAGCAGTACTTC.

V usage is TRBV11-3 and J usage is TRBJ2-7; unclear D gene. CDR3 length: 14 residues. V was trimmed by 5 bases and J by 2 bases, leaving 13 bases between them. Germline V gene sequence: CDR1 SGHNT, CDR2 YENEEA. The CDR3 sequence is CASSPRNGAYEQYF. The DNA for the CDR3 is TGTGCCAGCAGCCCCCGGAACGGCGCCTACGAGCAGTACTTC.

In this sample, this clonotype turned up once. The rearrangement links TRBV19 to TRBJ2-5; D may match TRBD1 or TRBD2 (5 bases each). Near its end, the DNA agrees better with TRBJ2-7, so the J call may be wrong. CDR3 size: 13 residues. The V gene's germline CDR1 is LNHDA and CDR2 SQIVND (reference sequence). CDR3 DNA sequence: TGTGCCAGTAGTCCCAGGGACCTGCCCGAGCAGTACTTC. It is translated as CASSPRDLPEQYF.

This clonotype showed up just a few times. As DNA, the CDR3 is TGTGCCAGCAGCTCCTCCCCGGGATACAATGAGCAGTTCTTC. This gives the protein CASSSSPGYNEQFF. The chain carries TRBV7-9 and TRBJ2-1; a possible D gene is TRBD2 (5 bases). The CDR3 is 14 residues long. The germline V gene encodes CDR1 SEHNR and CDR2 FQNEAQ (reference sequence). The V gene lost 4 bases and the J gene lost 4 bases, with 11 bases spanning the gap.

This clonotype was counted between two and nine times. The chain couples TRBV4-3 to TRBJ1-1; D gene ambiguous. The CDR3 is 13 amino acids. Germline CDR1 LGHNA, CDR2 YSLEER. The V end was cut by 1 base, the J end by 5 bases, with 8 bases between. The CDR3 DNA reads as TGCGCCAGCAGCCAAGGACTCTGGACTGAAGCTTTCTTT. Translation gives CASSQGLWTEAFF.

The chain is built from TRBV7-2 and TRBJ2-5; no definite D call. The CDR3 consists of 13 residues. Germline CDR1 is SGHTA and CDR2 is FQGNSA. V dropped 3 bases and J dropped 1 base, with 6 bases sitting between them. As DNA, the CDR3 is TGTGCCAGCAGCTTTACATCCCAAGAGACCCAGTACTTC. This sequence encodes CASSFTSQETQYF.

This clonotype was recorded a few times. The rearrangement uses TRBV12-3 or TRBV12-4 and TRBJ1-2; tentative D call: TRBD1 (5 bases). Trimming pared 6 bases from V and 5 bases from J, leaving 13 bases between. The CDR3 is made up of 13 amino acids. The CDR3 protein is CASRQTQGYGYTF. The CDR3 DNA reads TGTGCCAGCAGACAGACCCAGGGATATGGCTACACCTTC.

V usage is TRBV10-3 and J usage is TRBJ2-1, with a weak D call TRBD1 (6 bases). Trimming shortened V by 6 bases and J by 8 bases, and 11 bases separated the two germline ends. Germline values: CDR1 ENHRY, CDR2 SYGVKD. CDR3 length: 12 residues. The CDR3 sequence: CAISDRYHEQFF. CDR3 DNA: TGTGCCATCAGCGACAGGTACCATGAGCAGTTCTTC.

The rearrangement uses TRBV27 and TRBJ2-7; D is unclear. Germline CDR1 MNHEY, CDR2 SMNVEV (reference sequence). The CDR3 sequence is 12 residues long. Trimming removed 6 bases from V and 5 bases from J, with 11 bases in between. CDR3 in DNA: TGTGCCAGCAGCCATCAAGGGCACGAGCAGTACTTC. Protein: CASSHQGHEQYF.

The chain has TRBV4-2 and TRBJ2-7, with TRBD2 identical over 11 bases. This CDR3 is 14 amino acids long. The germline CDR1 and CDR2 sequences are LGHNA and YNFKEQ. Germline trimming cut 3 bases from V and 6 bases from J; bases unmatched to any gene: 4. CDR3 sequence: CASSHPGTSGEQYF. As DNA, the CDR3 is TGTGCCAGCAGCCATCCAGGGACTAGCGGCGAGCAGTACTTC.

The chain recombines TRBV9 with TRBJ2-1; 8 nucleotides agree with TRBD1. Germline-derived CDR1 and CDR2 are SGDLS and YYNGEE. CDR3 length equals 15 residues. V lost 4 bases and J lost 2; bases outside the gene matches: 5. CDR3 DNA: TGTGCCAGCAGCACGGGACAGGCACCCTACAATGAGCAGTTCTTC. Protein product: CASSTGQAPYNEQFF.

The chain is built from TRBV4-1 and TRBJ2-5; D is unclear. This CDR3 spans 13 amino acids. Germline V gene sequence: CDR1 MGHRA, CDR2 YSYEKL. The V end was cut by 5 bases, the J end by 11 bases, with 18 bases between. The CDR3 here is CASSANTYNEQYF. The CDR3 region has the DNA TGCGCCAGCAGCGCGAATACCTACAATGAGCAGTACTTC.

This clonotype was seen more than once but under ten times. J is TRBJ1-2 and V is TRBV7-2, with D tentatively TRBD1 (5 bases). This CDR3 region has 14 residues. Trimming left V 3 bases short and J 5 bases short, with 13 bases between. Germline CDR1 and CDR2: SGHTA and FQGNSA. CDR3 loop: CASSFRDRAYGYTF. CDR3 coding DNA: TGTGCCAGCAGCTTCCGGGACCGGGCGTATGGCTACACCTTC.